The clone carrying this TCR beta chain appeared a single time. The sample originates from a study of T cell changes during pregnancy in multiple sclerosis. This CDR3 region has 14 residues. The ends lost 3 bases at V and 6 bases at J; junction bases unmatched: 6. CDR1 and CDR2 from the germline V gene are SGDLS and YYNGEE. Assay used: immunoSEQ multiplex PCR; TCRdb lists only in-frame clones, some missing. The sample includes approximately 83,000 clones, over 80% of them seen just once. The sequence derives from a female donor with multiple sclerosis, enrolled in a pregnancy study. This material consisted of peripheral blood, taken in the first trimester of pregnancy. The J gene is TRBJ1-5, the V gene TRBV9; 7 nucleotides align to TRBD1. In DNA, the CDR3 is TGTGCCAGCAGCGCGCAGGGGGTTAGTCAGCCCCAGCATTTT. Translated: CASSAQGVSQPQHF.